The 6 T cell receptor beta chains in this list originate from one sample, sequenced in a study of blood T cell repertoires in COVID-19. Only in-frame clones appear in the TCRdb table, and some are missing; sequencing was by immunoSEQ multiplex PCR. The sample consists of 150,000 to 200,000 clones, less than 90% of them appearing once. Source material: PBMCs or T cells enriched from blood (not recorded which). The receptor source for this set is a woman in her 30s who had been exposed to COVID-19.

This chain joins TRBV6-2 or TRBV6-3 and TRBJ2-7; tentative D call: TRBD1 (6 bases). This CDR3 spans 15 amino acids. Trimming took 2 bases from V and 7 from J, leaving 18 bases between them. Germline V gene data show CDR1 as MNHEY and CDR2 as SVGEGT. CDR3 loop: CASSYEQGKKNEQYF. For the CDR3, the DNA is TGTGCCAGCAGTTACGAACAGGGCAAAAAAAATGAGCAGTACTTC.

This chain uses TRBV29-1 with TRBJ1-1; D is uncertain. Per germline, CDR1 SQVTM and CDR2 ANQGSEA. V dropped 6 bases and J dropped 6 bases, with 17 bases sitting between them. This CDR3 region has 13 residues. The CDR3 sequence: CSVGGSNAAEAFF. The CDR3 region has the DNA TGCAGCGTAGGCGGATCCAACGCGGCTGAAGCTTTCTTT.

The chain joins TRBV10-3 to TRBJ1-2, with D possibly matching TRBD1 (5 bases). CDR3 length: 12 residues. V lost 2 bases and J 8 bases, leaving 9 bases between the germline ends. Germline V gives CDR1 ENHRY, CDR2 SYGVKD. The CDR3 here is CAISEEGVGYTF. DNA for the CDR3: TGTGCCATCAGTGAGGAAGGGGTCGGCTACACCTTC.

The rearrangement joins TRBV12-2 to TRBJ1-1; the tabulated D call, TRBD1, remains unverified against the DNA. TRBV12-2 is tagged as a pseudogene. CDR3 length: 15 residues. In DNA form, the CDR3 reads TGTGCAAGTCGCCTAAGGGACACTCTGAACACTGAAGCTTTCTTT. This sequence encodes CASRLRDTLNTEAFF.

This sequence joins TRBV18 and TRBJ2-1, with 16 positions matching TRBD2. The CDR3 spans 18 residues. Losses at the gene ends were 3 bases for V and 7 bases for J; bases not matched to a gene: 9. Germline V gene data show CDR1 as KGHSH and CDR2 as LQKENI. CDR3: CASSPPGLAGGQINEQFF. The DNA for the CDR3 is TGTGCCAGCTCACCGCCGGGACTAGCGGGGGGGCAAATTAATGAGCAGTTCTTC.

The gene calls are TRBV5-1 and TRBJ2-2, with 8 bases fitting TRBD2. After removal of 7 bases from V and 4 bases from J, the junction contained 6 bases not matched to a gene. Germline V lookup: CDR1 SGHRS, CDR2 YFSETQ. The CDR3 contains 14 residues. Written as DNA, the CDR3 is TGCGCCAGCGAACGGGGGGGCGGCACCGGGGAGCTGTTTTTT. Its translation is CASERGGGTGELFF. The whole variable domain, remainder taken from reference TRBV5-1 and TRBJ2-2, is KAGVTQTPRYLIKTRGQQVTLSCSPISGHRSVSWYQQTPGQGLQFLFEYFSETQRNKGNFPGRFSGRQFSNSRSEMNVSTLELGDSALYLCASERGGGTGELFFGEGSRLTVL.